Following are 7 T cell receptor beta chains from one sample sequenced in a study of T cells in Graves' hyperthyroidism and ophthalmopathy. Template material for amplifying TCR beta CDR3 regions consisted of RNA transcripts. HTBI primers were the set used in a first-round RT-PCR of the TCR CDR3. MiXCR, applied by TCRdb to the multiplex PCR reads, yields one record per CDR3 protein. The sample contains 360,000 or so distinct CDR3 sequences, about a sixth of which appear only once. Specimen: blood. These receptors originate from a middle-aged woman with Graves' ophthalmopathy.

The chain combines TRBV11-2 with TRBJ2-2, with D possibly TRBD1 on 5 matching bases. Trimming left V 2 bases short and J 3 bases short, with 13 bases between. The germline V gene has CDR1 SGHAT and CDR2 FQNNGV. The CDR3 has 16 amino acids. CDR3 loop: CASSLTQGSYTGELFF. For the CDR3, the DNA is TGTGCCAGCAGCTTAACCCAGGGTAGTTACACCGGGGAGCTGTTTTTT.

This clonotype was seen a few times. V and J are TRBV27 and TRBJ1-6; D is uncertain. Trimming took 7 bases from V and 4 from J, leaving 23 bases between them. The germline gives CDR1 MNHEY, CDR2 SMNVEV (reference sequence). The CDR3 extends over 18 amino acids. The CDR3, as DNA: TGTGCCAGCACCCCCCTGAAGGGCACGACCGTGTATAATTCACCCCTCCACTTT. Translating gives CASTPLKGTTVYNSPLHF.

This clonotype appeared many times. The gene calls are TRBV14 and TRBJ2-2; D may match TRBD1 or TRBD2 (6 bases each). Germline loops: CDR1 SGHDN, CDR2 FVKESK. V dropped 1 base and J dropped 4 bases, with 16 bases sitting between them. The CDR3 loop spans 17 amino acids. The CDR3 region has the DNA TGTGCCAGCAGCCAAGGAGACGGGGGCATGGGCACCGGGGAGCTGTTTTTT. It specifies CASSQGDGGMGTGELFF.

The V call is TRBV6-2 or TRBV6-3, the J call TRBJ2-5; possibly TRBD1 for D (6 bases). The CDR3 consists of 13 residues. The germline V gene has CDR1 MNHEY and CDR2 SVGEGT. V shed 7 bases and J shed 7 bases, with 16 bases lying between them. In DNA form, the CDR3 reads TGTGCCAGCATCCGGATGCAACAGGGGACCCAGTACTTC. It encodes CASIRMQQGTQYF.

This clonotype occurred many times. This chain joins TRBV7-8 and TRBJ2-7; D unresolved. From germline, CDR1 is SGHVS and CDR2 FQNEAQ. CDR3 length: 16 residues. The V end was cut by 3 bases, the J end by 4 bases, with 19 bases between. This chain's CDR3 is CASSLNTGRPEYEQYF. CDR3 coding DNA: TGTGCCAGCAGCTTGAATACCGGACGCCCCGAGTACGAGCAGTACTTC.

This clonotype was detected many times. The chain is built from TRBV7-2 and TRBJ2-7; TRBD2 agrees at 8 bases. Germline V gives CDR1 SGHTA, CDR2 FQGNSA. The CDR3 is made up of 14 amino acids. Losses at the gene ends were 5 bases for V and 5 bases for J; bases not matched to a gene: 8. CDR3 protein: CASSRAGVENEQYF. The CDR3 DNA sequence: TGTGCCAGCAGCCGAGCGGGAGTGGAAAACGAGCAGTACTTC.

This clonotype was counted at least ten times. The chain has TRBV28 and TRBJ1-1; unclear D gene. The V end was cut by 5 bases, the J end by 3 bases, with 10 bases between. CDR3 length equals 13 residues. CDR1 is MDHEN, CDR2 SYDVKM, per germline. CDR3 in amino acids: CASSRPTHTEAFF. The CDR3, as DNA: TGTGCCAGCAGTCGTCCGACGCACACTGAAGCTTTCTTT.